This is a list of T cell receptor beta chains from one sample in a study of blood T cell repertoires in COVID-19. TCRdb's copy holds only in-frame clones and misses some; the assay was immunoSEQ multiplex PCR. The table lists just over 50,000 clones, over 75% of them singletons. Sequencing was performed on peripheral blood. The receptors derive from a human donor with active COVID-19. The donor label of this sample is uncertain. Each CDR3 is given with its conserved first and last residue. A D gene is named only where the DNA matches it firmly. Expanded clones are given a class, and other clones once, few, many or no size at all.

12 . TRBJ2-1 TRBV5-6 . CASSLRRNEQFF TGTGCCAGCAGCTTGCGCAGGAATGAGCAGTTCTTC
14 once TRBJ2-2 TRBV19 . CASSQYYTPGELFF TGTGCCAGTAGTCAGTACTACACCCCCGGGGAGCTGTTTTTT
13 once TRBJ2-7 TRBV5-4 . CASSSDRAYEQYF TGTGCCAGCAGCTCGGACAGAGCCTACGAGCAGTACTTC
13 . TRBJ1-2 TRBV24-1 . CATSDPQGRGYTF TGTGCCACCAGTGATCCACAGGGTCGTGGCTACACCTTC
16 few TRBJ2-6 TRBV3-1/TRBV3-2 TRBD2 CASSQRAGFGANVLTF TGTGCCAGCAGCCAAAGAGCGGGGTTTGGAGCCAACGTCCTGACTTTC
15 . TRBJ1-2 TRBV18 . CASSLTAADFYGYTF TGTGCCAGCTCACTAACCGCAGCGGATTTCTATGGCTACACCTTC
10 . TRBJ2-7 TRBV20-1 . CSASSSEQYF TGCAGTGCTTCTAGCAGCGAGCAGTACTTC
19 . TRBJ2-1 TRBV13 TRBD2 CASSLSLAGGLSNNNEQFF TGTGCCAGCAGCTTATCCCTAGCGGGGGGGCTGAGTAATAACAATGAGCAGTTCTTC
15 . TRBJ2-3 TRBV7-2 TRBD1 CASSQNRGYTDTQYF TGTGCCAGCAGCCAAAACAGGGGCTACACAGATACGCAGTATTTT
16 . TRBJ1-6 TRBV7-3 TRBD1 CASSLGGQGANSPLHF TGTGCCAGCAGCTTAGGAGGACAGGGGGCTAATTCACCCCTCCACTTT
15 once TRBJ2-1 TRBV2 TRBD2 CASSYLAGGRGEQFF TGTGCCAGCAGTTACCTCGCGGGGGGACGTGGTGAGCAGTTCTTC
13 . TRBJ2-5 TRBV7-8 TRBD2 CASSREGTETQYF TGTGCCAGCAGCAGGGAGGGGACAGAGACCCAGTACTTC
12 . TRBJ1-5 TRBV7-9 . CAVRGGGQPQHF TGTGCCGTCCGCGGGGGGGGTCAGCCCCAGCATTTT
15 . TRBJ1-2 TRBV10-3 . CAISLVQGGRDGYTF TGTGCCATCAGTCTCGTACAGGGCGGGAGAGACGGCTACACCTTC